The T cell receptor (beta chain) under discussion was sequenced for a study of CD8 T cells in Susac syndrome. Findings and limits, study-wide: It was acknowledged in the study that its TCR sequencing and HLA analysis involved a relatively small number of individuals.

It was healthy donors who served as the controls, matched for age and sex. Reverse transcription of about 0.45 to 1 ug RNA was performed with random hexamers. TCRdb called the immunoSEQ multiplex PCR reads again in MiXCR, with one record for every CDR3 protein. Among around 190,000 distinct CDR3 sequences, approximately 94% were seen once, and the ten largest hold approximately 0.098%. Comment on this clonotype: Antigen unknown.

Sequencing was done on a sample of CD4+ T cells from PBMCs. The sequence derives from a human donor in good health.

This CDR3 reads CASSVEDVNIQYF. CDR3 nucleotides: TGTGCCAGCAGCGTAGAGGATGTGAACATTCAGTACTTC. This chain joins TRBV9 and TRBJ2-4, with no clear D. The V and J ends lost 0 bases and 7 bases respectively, with 8 bases between them. The CDR3 contains 13 residues. Germline values: CDR1 SGDLS, CDR2 YYNGEE. Drawing the rest from reference TRBV9 and TRBJ2-4, the complete variable domain is DSGVTQTPKHLITATGQRVTLRCSPRSGDLSVYWYQQSLDQGLQFLIQYYNGEERAKGNILERFSAQQFPDLHSELNLSSLELGDSALYFCASSVEDVNIQYFGAGTRLSVL.